This T cell receptor beta chain was recorded in a study of blood T cell repertoires in COVID-19. Across the whole study: From the United States, Italy and Spain came samples of acute and convalescent COVID-19.

Germline loops: CDR1 LNHDA, CDR2 SQIVND (reference sequence). The CDR3 runs to 15 residues. V was cut by 5 bases and J by 4 bases, with 17 bases left in between. Symptom resolution, clearance, or two negative PCRs marked the recovered donors of Cohort 3. Measured with immunoSEQ multiplex PCR; TCRdb has only the in-frame clones, and not every one. The sample lists 300,000 to 350,000 clones; approximately 83% were seen once. V gene TRBV19 combines with J gene TRBJ1-1, with D possibly matching TRBD1 (5 bases). The receptor was derived from a man in his thirties or forties who had recovered from COVID-19. Sequencing was done on a sample of PBMCs or T cells enriched from blood (not recorded which). CDR3 sequence: CASSLGGGGSTEAFF. The CDR3 coding sequence is TGTGCCAGTAGTCTCGGGGGAGGAGGTAGCACTGAAGCTTTCTTT.